This T cell receptor beta chain originates from a study of CD8 T cells in ankylosing spondylitis (dated by TCRdb to between 2016 and 2019). Background on the whole study: T cell receptor beta repertoires were profiled in healthy donors and ankylosing spondylitis patients so that disease-linked TCR variants could be found. The full study cohort was made up of roughly 25 ankylosing spondylitis patients and about a hundred healthy donors. Samples of peripheral blood were taken, and for ankylosing spondylitis patients, synovial fluid was collected as well.

The data were produced on an Illumina HiSeq 2500. Quantitative 5'-RACE with molecular barcodes was the method used to prepare the TCR beta libraries. In the authors' own workflow: To identify disease-linked TCR variants, a new computational method was used, one built on a probabilistic model of VDJ rearrangement. In TCRdb, the public reads were trimmed at Q25 with fastp and aligned with MiXCR, with productive beta chains retained. Duplicate CDR3 protein sequences are folded into a single record with the most common DNA and genes. These V and J calls are TCRdb output, not the study's own analysis. This sample comprises a few hundred thousand distinct CDR3 sequences, about 22% of them detected only once. About 17% of the sample is in the top ten clones. Regarding this clonotype: This receptor's antigen is unknown. Base-call qualities are not available, and no considerably larger clone is one nucleotide away.

Paper-wide results and their limitations: Some motif variants had previously been reported in the synovial fluid and blood of reactive arthritis patients, which suggests shared mechanisms of disease initiation. Blood from ankylosing spondylitis patients appeared to be characterized by a TCR beta motif composed of under 10 highly homologous amino acid variants. The disease-linked clones showed a CD8+ phenotype and occurred at relatively low frequencies in peripheral blood. According to the report, matched synovial fluid samples from ankylosing spondylitis patients were significantly enriched for the disease-linked clones.

The junction carries 8 bases between V and J, which are trimmed by 2 bases and 4 bases respectively. The germline V gene (reference sequence) supplies CDR1 DFQATT and CDR2 SNEGSKA. The CDR3, cysteine through phenylalanine, is 12 amino acids long. The sequence is cut down to CDR3 DNA, 36 bases in frame from base 1. The rearrangement joined TRBV20-1 to TRBJ2-5; confidence is insufficient to name the D gene. Sequenced input: blood, either unsorted or a sorted T cell fraction (not recorded which). This TCR came from a male donor with ankylosing spondylitis. At the DNA level, the sequence is TGCAGTGCTAGACTAGTCACAGAGACCCAGTACTTC. Protein translation: CSARLVTETQYF.